One sample yielded the 24 T cell receptor beta chains listed below, sequenced in a study of PD-L1 blockade in urothelial cancer (dated 2017 in TCRdb). Receptor libraries were prepared by the immunoSEQ multiplex PCR assay. In its TCRdb copy, this immuneACCESS table keeps in-frame sequences only and misses some clones. Where compared with another copy, unresolved V genes explain less than half of these, and the others have no known cause. This sample is represented by roughly 120,000 clones; 75% to 90% of them were singletons. Of the sample, about 1.8% falls within the top ten clones. The sample's time point, from its label and the paper: peripheral blood 6 weeks after treatment start. This sample comprised PBMCs, obtained around atezolizumab (anti-PD-L1) treatment. These receptors were collected from a man aged 55 to 70 with urothelial cancer.

CDR3 nucleotide sequence: TGCGCCAGCACCTCCACGCGGGGGGCCGGGGAGACCCAGTACTTC. Protein product: CASTSTRGAGETQYF. This chain uses TRBV5-1 with TRBJ2-5; 8 bases fit TRBD2. V lost 6 bases, J lost 5 bases, and 12 bases stayed unmatched. In germline, CDR1 is SGHRS, CDR2 YFSETQ. The CDR3 contains 15 residues.

The gene calls are TRBV6-6 and TRBJ2-5; TRBD1 aligns across 9 bases. CDR1 and CDR2 (germline): MNHNY, SVGAGI (reference sequence). The CDR3 loop spans 15 amino acids. J lost 4 bases, V lost 4 bases, and 7 bases had no gene match. The CDR3 DNA follows: TGTGCCAGCAGTTCAACAACAGGGGGCAGAGAGACCCAGTACTTC. Translated: CASSSTTGGRETQYF.

This chain links TRBV28 with TRBJ2-5, with D tentatively TRBD2 (6 bases). V shed 2 bases and J shed 5 bases, with 15 bases lying between them. The CDR3 covers 15 residues. Germline values: CDR1 MDHEN, CDR2 SYDVKM. The CDR3 sequence: CASSLGTSGDETQYF. The CDR3 nucleotides are TGTGCCAGCAGTTTAGGGACCTCGGGGGACGAGACCCAGTACTTC. Looking up the rest from reference TRBV28 and TRBJ2-5 gives the full variable domain: DVKVTQSSRYLVKRTGEKVFLECVQDMDHENMFWYRQDPGLGLRLIYFSYDVKMKEKGDIPEGYSVSREKKERFSLILESASTNQTSMYLCASSLGTSGDETQYFGPGTRLLVL.

The V call is TRBV5-1, the J call TRBJ1-3; no definite D call. Trimming pared 4 bases from V and 0 bases from J, leaving 11 bases between. CDR3 length: 15 residues. Germline lookup yields CDR1 SGHRS and CDR2 YFSETQ. Written as DNA, the CDR3 is TGCGCCAGCAGCCAACAGATGAGCTCTGGAAACACCATATATTTT. The encoded protein is CASSQQMSSGNTIYF.

The chain recombines TRBV5-6 with TRBJ1-6, with unresolved D. Germline CDR1 is SGHDT and CDR2 is YYEEEE. The CDR3 is made up of 18 amino acids. V gave up 4 bases and J gave up 1 base, with 18 bases separating them. The CDR3 DNA sequence: TGTGCCAGCAGCACCCGAGTCCAAAGCGGTTCCTATAATTCACCCCTCCACTTT. It is translated as CASSTRVQSGSYNSPLHF. The complete variable domain, with remaining parts taken from reference TRBV5-6 and TRBJ1-6, reads DAGVTQSPTHLIKTRGQQVTLRCSPKSGHDTVSWYQQALGQGPQFIFQYYEEEERQRGNFPDRFSGHQFPNYSSELNVNALLLGDSALYLCASSTRVQSGSYNSPLHFGNGTRLTVT.

This rearrangement joins TRBV6-1 to TRBJ1-2; D unclear. Germline CDR1 is MNHNS and CDR2 is SASEGT. The CDR3 totals 13 residues. Trimming took 3 bases from V and 4 from J, leaving 9 bases between them. Here the CDR3 DNA reads TGTGCCAGCAGTGATGGGAGTTTCTATGGCTACACCTTC. Protein product: CASSDGSFYGYTF.

This chain joins TRBV6-5 and TRBJ1-5; 8 nucleotides align to TRBD1. The CDR3 runs to 15 residues. V trimming: 5 bases; J trimming: 9 bases; junction bases outside the gene matches: 12. Germline lookup yields CDR1 MNHEY and CDR2 SVGAGI. The CDR3, as DNA: TGTGCCAGCAGTCGAGACAGGGGCGGCGTGGGGCCCCAGCATTTT. This gives the protein CASSRDRGGVGPQHF.

This chain uses TRBV28 with TRBJ2-5; D is possibly TRBD2 (6 bases). The CDR3 length is 15 residues. Trimming removed 3 bases from V and 4 bases from J, with 15 bases in between. Germline V CDR1 and CDR2: MDHEN, SYDVKM. CDR3 sequence reads: CASSLTLWGGETQYF. The CDR3 DNA reads TGTGCCAGCAGTTTGACCCTCTGGGGAGGAGAGACCCAGTACTTC. Full variable domain (outside the CDR3, taken from reference TRBV28 and TRBJ2-5): DVKVTQSSRYLVKRTGEKVFLECVQDMDHENMFWYRQDPGLGLRLIYFSYDVKMKEKGDIPEGYSVSREKKERFSLILESASTNQTSMYLCASSLTLWGGETQYFGPGTRLLVL.

J is TRBJ2-1 and V is TRBV7-9, with D possibly being TRBD1 (5 bases). V lost 1 base, J lost 5 bases, and 9 bases lay in between. The CDR3 is made up of 14 amino acids. Germline V lookup: CDR1 SEHNR, CDR2 FQNEAQ (reference sequence). This chain's CDR3 is CASSLGVGDNEQFF. The CDR3 DNA is TGTGCCAGCAGCTTAGGGGTAGGGGACAATGAGCAGTTCTTC. The whole variable domain, filled in from reference TRBV7-9 and TRBJ2-1, reads DTGVSQNPRHKITKRGQNVTFRCDPISEHNRLYWYRQTLGQGPEFLTYFQNEAQLEKSRLLSDRFSAERPKGSFSTLEIQRTEQGDSAMYLCASSLGVGDNEQFFGPGTRLTVL.

The chain joins TRBV6-5 to TRBJ2-2, with 7 bases aligning to TRBD1. The CDR3 totals 13 residues. Germline values: CDR1 MNHEY, CDR2 SVGAGI. J lost 8 bases, V lost 2 bases, and 2 bases had no gene match. The CDR3 here is CASSYGTVGELFF. CDR3 nucleotides: TGTGCCAGCAGTTACGGGACAGTGGGGGAGCTGTTTTTT.

The chain couples TRBV5-4 to TRBJ2-2; D not certain. CDR3 size: 14 residues. V was clipped by 1 base and J by 4 bases, with 8 bases between them. Germline values: CDR1 SGHNT, CDR2 YYREEE (reference sequence). The DNA of the CDR3 is TGTGCCAGCAGCTTGTCTGTTAGCACCGGGGAGCTGTTTTTT. As protein: CASSLSVSTGELFF.

This chain links TRBV5-3 with TRBJ1-1; D possibly corresponds to TRBD1 (5 bases). TRBV5-3 is annotated as an ORF whose role is uncertain. V lost 5 bases, J lost 2 bases, and 16 bases lay in between. The CDR3 length is 15 residues. The CDR3 here is CARRTGRTTNTEAFF. In DNA form, the CDR3 reads TGTGCCAGAAGAACAGGCAGAACAACCAACACTGAAGCTTTCTTT.

This chain links TRBV6-5 with TRBJ1-6, with a weak D call TRBD1 (5 bases). Trimming removed 2 bases at V and 5 bases at J, with 13 bases between. CDR1 MNHEY and CDR2 SVGAGI come from the germline V gene. The CDR3 is made up of 16 amino acids. The CDR3 DNA follows: TGTGCCAGCAGTTACGGGGCCTCGGAAAATAATTCACCCCTCCACTTT. Translation gives CASSYGASENNSPLHF.

The chain combines TRBV30 with TRBJ2-6, with D unclear. Germline V gene lookup returns CDR1 GTSNPN and CDR2 SVGIG (reference sequence). V lost 8 bases, J lost 1 base, and 12 bases lay in between. This CDR3 spans 14 amino acids. The CDR3 region has the DNA TGTGCCCAGAGGCTTGGGTCTGGGGCCAACGTCCTGACTTTC. It yields the protein CAQRLGSGANVLTF.

CDR3 nucleotides: TGCGCCAGCAGGGGCGGGTTTTCAGGCAAAAACATTCAGTACTTC. It is translated as CASRGGFSGKNIQYF. This chain uses TRBV10-2 with TRBJ2-4, with D tentatively TRBD2 (5 bases). CDR1 and CDR2 from the germline V gene are WSHSY and SAAADI. V lost 6 bases and J 3 bases, leaving 15 bases between the germline ends. The CDR3 has 15 residues.

This sequence joins TRBV7-9 and TRBJ1-1, with D perhaps TRBD1 (5 bases). CDR1 is SEHNR, CDR2 FQNEAQ, per germline (reference sequence). Trimming left V 5 bases short and J 3 bases short, with 7 bases between. This CDR3 is built from 12 residues. The CDR3 DNA sequence: TGTGCCAGCAGCCGGGACTACACTGAAGCTTTCTTT. Translation gives CASSRDYTEAFF.

The V call is TRBV7-6, the J call TRBJ2-2; 8 bases align to TRBD1. This CDR3 is built from 18 residues. The germline CDR1 and CDR2 sequences are SGHVS and FNYEAQ. V shed 2 bases, J shed 5 bases, and the junction held 13 bases outside the gene matches. The CDR3 sequence: CASSLLFGTGDNTGELFF. The CDR3 coding sequence is TGTGCCAGCAGCTTACTTTTCGGGACAGGAGATAATACCGGGGAGCTGTTTTTT.

The chain uses TRBV18 and TRBJ2-3; 7 bases align to TRBD1. J was trimmed by 2 bases and V by 1 base; bases with no gene match: 6. CDR1 and CDR2 from the germline V gene are KGHSH and LQKENI. This CDR3 spans 16 amino acids. The CDR3 coding sequence is TGTGCCAGCTCACCACAGGCAGGGGGTTTCACAGATACGCAGTATTTT. Translation: CASSPQAGGFTDTQYF.

This clone was counted once. This sequence joins TRBV27 and TRBJ2-7, with 7 bases matching TRBD1. The V gene end was trimmed by 7 bases and the J gene end by 1 base; junction bases not matched to a gene: 4. Per the germline V gene, CDR1 is MNHEY and CDR2 is SMNVEV (reference sequence). CDR3 length equals 13 residues. CDR3 loop: CASTETGSYEQYF. CDR3 nucleotides: TGTGCCAGCACCGAGACAGGGTCCTACGAGCAGTACTTC.

The genes are TRBV6-6 and TRBJ2-2; D is perhaps TRBD1 (6 bases). The length of the CDR3 is 13 residues. The V gene lost 5 bases and the J gene lost 10 bases, with 14 bases spanning the gap. Germline values: CDR1 MNHNY, CDR2 SVGAGI (reference sequence). CDR3 sequence: CASSADRMEELFF. Here the CDR3 DNA reads TGTGCCAGCAGTGCCGACAGGATGGAGGAGCTGTTTTTT.

The V and J genes are TRBV2 and TRBJ1-1; possibly TRBD1 for D (5 bases). Trimming took off 6 bases at V and 4 bases at J, with 9 bases between the two ends. The CDR3 runs to 12 residues. Germline CDR1 SNHLY, CDR2 FYNNEI. Here the CDR3 DNA reads TGTGCCAGCAGGTCGGACACCACTGAAGCTTTCTTT. Encoded protein: CASRSDTTEAFF.

V and J are TRBV6-1 and TRBJ1-5; D not resolved. The CDR3 runs to 13 residues. Germline V lookup: CDR1 MNHNS, CDR2 SASEGT. The V end lost 4 bases, the J end lost 0 bases, and 4 bases lay between the germline ends. The CDR3 region has the DNA TGTGCCAGCAGTGGTAGTAGCAATCAGCCCCAGCATTTT. It specifies CASSGSSNQPQHF.

V and J are TRBV28 and TRBJ2-1; D possibly corresponds to TRBD1 (5 bases). CDR1 is MDHEN, CDR2 SYDVKM, per germline. This CDR3 is built from 14 residues. Trimming left V 6 bases short and J 7 bases short, with 16 bases between. The CDR3 here is CASRSTVQGNEQFF. The CDR3 DNA sequence: TGTGCCAGCAGATCGACCGTCCAGGGAAATGAGCAGTTCTTC.

This clone was seen just once. J is TRBJ2-7 and V is TRBV5-1; TRBD1 agrees at 8 bases. The germline V gene has CDR1 SGHRS and CDR2 YFSETQ. The CDR3 loop spans 13 amino acids. V was pared by 7 bases and J by 2 bases, with 5 bases of the junction left unmatched. The CDR3 nucleotides read TGCGCCAGCGGGCGACAGGGGCCCTACGAGCAGTACTTC. It translates to CASGRQGPYEQYF.